This passage covers 26 T cell receptor beta chains from one sample sequenced in a study of T cell changes during pregnancy in multiple sclerosis. Only in-frame clones appear in the TCRdb table, and some are missing; sequencing was by immunoSEQ multiplex PCR. The sample has over 70,000 clones, around 93% seen once; the top ten hold roughly 2%. Source: peripheral blood, taken in the first trimester of pregnancy. Receptors were obtained from a female donor in good health, enrolled as a control in a pregnancy study.

CDR3 nucleotides: TGTGCCAGCAACCCTCAGGGGGGTACCTATGGCTACACCTTC. Encoded protein: CASNPQGGTYGYTF. The V gene is TRBV28, the J gene TRBJ1-2; TRBD1 aligns across 7 bases. Germline V gene lookup returns CDR1 MDHEN and CDR2 SYDVKM. The CDR3 totals 14 residues. Unmatched junction bases numbered 9, after V lost 7 bases and J lost 4 bases.

The chain has TRBV5-1 and TRBJ2-7; weak D call: TRBD1 (6 bases). The CDR3 is 12 amino acids. The germline gives CDR1 SGHRS, CDR2 YFSETQ. The V end lost 2 bases, the J end lost 6 bases, and 9 bases lay between the germline ends. CDR3 sequence (DNA): TGCGCCAGCAGCTTACAGGGTTCCGAGCAGTACTTC. Protein product: CASSLQGSEQYF.

This rearrangement joins TRBV7-3 to TRBJ2-5; possibly TRBD1 for D (5 bases). Germline V CDR1 and CDR2: SGHTA, FQGTGA. The CDR3 runs to 14 residues. Trimming removed 4 bases from V and 7 bases from J, with 16 bases in between. CDR3 sequence (DNA): TGTGCCAGCAGCTCCAAACCAGGGTCTGCGACCCAGTACTTC. Its translation: CASSSKPGSATQYF.

V is TRBV2 and J is TRBJ2-7; 7 bases align to TRBD2. Germline loops: CDR1 SNHLY, CDR2 FYNNEI. CDR3 size: 13 residues. V lost 4 bases to trimming and J lost 6 bases; unmatched junction nucleotides: 6. The CDR3 sequence is CASSARPGGEQYF. The CDR3 DNA sequence: TGTGCCAGCAGTGCAAGGCCGGGGGGCGAGCAGTACTTC. Variable domain in full (rest from reference TRBV2 and TRBJ2-7): EPEVTQTPSHQVTQMGQEVILRCVPISNHLYFYWYRQILGQKVEFLVSFYNNEISEKSEIFDDQFSVERPDGSNFTLKIRSTKLEDSAMYFCASSARPGGEQYFGPGTRLTVT.

This clone was recorded only once. This chain uses TRBV29-1 with TRBJ1-1, with D tentatively TRBD1 (5 bases). Germline V gene sequence: CDR1 SQVTM, CDR2 ANQGSEA. The V and J ends lost 7 bases and 3 bases respectively, with 18 bases between them. There are 14 residues in the CDR3. CDR3 amino acids: CSAEMARGYTEAFF. The DNA of the CDR3 is TGCAGCGCCGAAATGGCCCGGGGGTACACTGAAGCTTTCTTT.

This chain links TRBV6-5 with TRBJ2-7; 11 nucleotides align to TRBD2. Germline V gene lookup returns CDR1 MNHEY and CDR2 SVGAGI. With 7 bases clipped from V and 3 bases from J, the junction kept 8 bases outside the gene matches. CDR3 size: 15 residues. CDR3: CASKVGLAEGYEQYF. DNA for the CDR3: TGTGCCAGCAAGGTGGGACTAGCGGAGGGCTACGAGCAGTACTTC.

The J gene is TRBJ2-3, the V gene TRBV7-2; tentatively, D is TRBD2 (5 bases). Germline lookup yields CDR1 SGHTA and CDR2 FQGNSA. V was shortened by 5 bases and J by 2 bases, with 17 bases between the two germline ends. This CDR3 comprises 16 residues. CDR3 sequence: CASSAASRTPTDTQYF. The CDR3 region has the DNA TGTGCCAGCAGCGCCGCTAGCAGGACTCCCACAGATACGCAGTATTTT.

Here the CDR3 reads CAISESDRTMLGYTF. The CDR3, as DNA: TGTGCCATCAGTGAGTCTGACAGGACCATGTTGGGCTACACCTTC. The chain is built from TRBV10-3 and TRBJ1-2; a possible D gene is TRBD1 (6 bases). CDR3 length equals 15 residues. Trimming took off 0 bases at V and 8 bases at J, with 16 bases between the two ends. Germline V gene data show CDR1 as ENHRY and CDR2 as SYGVKD.

The sample holds one count of this clone. This chain joins TRBV30 and TRBJ1-3; D might be TRBD1 (6 bases). V was shortened by 0 bases and J by 6 bases, with 15 bases between the two germline ends. Germline V CDR1 and CDR2: GTSNPN, SVGIG (reference sequence). This CDR3 region has 15 residues. The CDR3 DNA follows: TGTGCCTGGAGTGTTGACAGGATGGGGGAAAACACCATATATTTT. It codes for CAWSVDRMGENTIYF. Together with reference TRBV30 and TRBJ1-3, the CDR3 gives the full variable domain: SQTIHQWPATLVQPVGSPLSLECTVEGTSNPNLYWYRQAAGRGLQLLFYSVGIGQISSEVPQNLSASRPQDRQFILSSKKLLLSDSGFYLCAWSVDRMGENTIYFGEGSWLTVV.

The gene calls are TRBV11-3 and TRBJ1-5; tentatively, D is TRBD1 (6 bases). The CDR3 runs 18 residues. V was trimmed by 7 bases and J by 3 bases, leaving 25 bases between them. The V gene's germline CDR1 is SGHNT and CDR2 YENEEA. The CDR3 nucleotides are TGTGCCAGCACCTTTAATTCGAACGCAGGGGCTTCCAATCAGCCCCAGCATTTT. Its protein is CASTFNSNAGASNQPQHF.

V is TRBV6-1 and J is TRBJ2-3; no definite D call. Germline values: CDR1 MNHNS, CDR2 SASEGT. CDR3 length equals 12 residues. V lost 4 bases to trimming and J lost 3 bases, with 5 bases between them. The CDR3 region is CASSARTDTQYF. Written as DNA, the CDR3 is TGTGCCAGCAGTGCCAGGACAGATACGCAGTATTTT.

The chain carries TRBV11-2 and TRBJ2-1; no firm D call. The CDR3 length is 15 residues. Germline CDR1 is SGHAT and CDR2 is FQNNGV. With 0 bases removed from V and 5 bases from J, the gap between germline ends came to 11 bases. The CDR3 sequence is CASSLDLGDHNEQFF. The CDR3 DNA reads as TGTGCCAGCAGCTTAGATCTAGGAGACCACAATGAGCAGTTCTTC.

The rearrangement joins TRBV5-6 to TRBJ2-1, with D perhaps matching TRBD1 (6 bases). Germline lookup yields CDR1 SGHDT and CDR2 YYEEEE. The ends were cut back, 4 bases at V and 4 bases at J, with 12 bases in the middle. CDR3 size: 14 residues. The CDR3 bases are TGTGCCAGCAGCATAAACAGGGTTTACAATGAGCAGTTCTTC. This encodes CASSINRVYNEQFF.

The CDR3 reads CASSVGRNSPLHF. The DNA of the CDR3 is TGTGCCAGCAGCGTAGGGAGGAATTCACCCCTCCACTTT. The rearrangement uses TRBV9 and TRBJ1-6; no reliable D call. The CDR3 extends over 13 amino acids. Germline V gene sequence: CDR1 SGDLS, CDR2 YYNGEE. With 0 bases removed from V and 7 bases from J, the gap between germline ends came to 5 bases.

The chain is built from TRBV6-6 and TRBJ1-2; 7 bases are shared with TRBD1. The trim removed 7 bases at V and 0 bases at J, leaving 11 bases unmatched. The CDR3 is made up of 16 amino acids. Germline V gives CDR1 MNHNY, CDR2 SVGAGI (reference sequence). The CDR3: CASTISRGQSNYGYTF. CDR3 DNA sequence: TGTGCCAGCACCATCTCGAGGGGGCAGTCTAACTATGGCTACACCTTC.

This clone has at least ten counts. The chain employs TRBV11-2 and TRBJ2-2; a possible D gene is TRBD1 (5 bases). This CDR3 comprises 16 residues. Trimming removed 5 bases from V and 1 base from J, with 14 bases in between. Germline values: CDR1 SGHAT, CDR2 FQNNGV. CDR3 residues: CASSQGRSVNTGELFF. In DNA, the CDR3 is TGTGCCAGCAGCCAGGGCCGGTCCGTGAACACCGGGGAGCTGTTTTTT.

In DNA form, the CDR3 reads TGTGCCAGCAGTGACCAACTAGCGGGGGTCCGCCCGGGGTTCTTC. As protein: CASSDQLAGVRPGFF. The chain carries TRBV6-4 and TRBJ2-1, with 11 bases matching TRBD2. The CDR3 consists of 15 residues. Germline-derived CDR1 and CDR2 are MRHNA and SNTAGT. Germline trimming cut 2 bases from V and 15 bases from J; bases unmatched to any gene: 12.

The chain employs TRBV7-2 and TRBJ2-2; 7 bases fit TRBD2. V gave up 5 bases and J gave up 6 bases; unmatched junction bases: 6. This CDR3 is built from 14 residues. CDR1 and CDR2 from the germline V gene are SGHTA and FQGNSA. CDR3 sequence reads: CASSPGRVAGELFF. Here the CDR3 DNA reads TGTGCCAGCAGCCCGGGGAGGGTTGCCGGGGAGCTGTTTTTT.

The sample holds one count of this clone. The chain has TRBV7-9 and TRBJ1-3; TRBD1 agrees at 7 bases. Germline CDR1 SEHNR, CDR2 FQNEAQ (reference sequence). The V gene end was trimmed by 6 bases and the J gene end by 1 base; junction bases not matched to a gene: 9. There are 16 residues in the CDR3. Here the CDR3 reads CASSLGQLISGNTIYF. In DNA form, the CDR3 reads TGTGCCAGCAGTTTGGGACAGCTTATTTCTGGAAACACCATATATTTT.

The rearrangement joins TRBV4-2 to TRBJ1-2, with 9 nucleotides matching TRBD1. The junction had 8 bases not matched to a gene; V was cut back by 2 bases and J by 4 bases. The germline V gene encodes CDR1 LGHNA and CDR2 YNFKEQ. The CDR3 runs to 16 residues. CDR3 amino acids: CASSQWGGQGRYGYTF. CDR3 nucleotide sequence: TGTGCCAGCAGCCAATGGGGGGGACAGGGACGCTATGGCTACACCTTC.

The chain is built from TRBV18 and TRBJ1-2; D gene unclear. Germline loops: CDR1 KGHSH, CDR2 LQKENI. V was pared by 3 bases and J by 7 bases, with 12 bases between. The CDR3 is made up of 13 amino acids. CDR3 coding DNA: TGTGCCAGCTCACCCCCCGGTCGGAGTGGCTACACCTTC. As protein: CASSPPGRSGYTF.

The chain is built from TRBV30 and TRBJ2-5; no reliable D call. The CDR3 totals 11 residues. In germline, CDR1 is GTSNPN, CDR2 SVGIG (reference sequence). V was trimmed by 8 bases and J by 2 bases, leaving 9 bases between them. This CDR3 reads CARRSQETQYF. The CDR3 coding sequence is TGTGCCCGTCGGTCTCAAGAGACCCAGTACTTC.

The rearrangement uses TRBV18 and TRBJ1-5; 7 nucleotides agree with TRBD1. This CDR3 is 15 amino acids long. Germline CDR1 KGHSH, CDR2 LQKENI. J was trimmed by 1 base and V by 3 bases; bases with no gene match: 3. The chain's CDR3 is CASSPSDRSNQPQHF. The CDR3 DNA sequence: TGTGCCAGCTCACCCTCGGACAGGAGCAATCAGCCCCAGCATTTT.

V and J are TRBV7-2 and TRBJ2-3; 11 nucleotides agree with TRBD2. Germline CDR1 and CDR2: SGHTA and FQGNSA. The CDR3 contains 15 residues. V lost 7 bases to trimming and J lost 1 base; unmatched junction nucleotides: 4. The CDR3 reads CASKTSGERTDTQYF. The CDR3 DNA sequence: TGTGCCAGCAAGACTAGCGGGGAACGCACAGATACGCAGTATTTT.

CDR3 nucleotides: TGTGCCAGCAGCGTACCCGCCCTCGGAGGGGCACGAGGCTACACCTTC. It codes for CASSVPALGGARGYTF. The rearrangement joins TRBV9 to TRBJ1-2; tentatively, D is TRBD1 (5 bases). CDR1 is SGDLS, CDR2 YYNGEE, per germline. V was trimmed by 1 base and J by 8 bases, leaving 21 bases between them. This CDR3 contains 16 residues.

V usage is TRBV4-3 and J usage is TRBJ2-7; 8 bases fit TRBD1. The V gene's germline CDR1 is LGHNA and CDR2 YSLEER. This CDR3 has 15 residues. V gave up 0 bases and J gave up 3 bases; unmatched junction bases: 4. CDR3 region: CASSQEADRVYEQYF. The CDR3 coding sequence is TGCGCCAGCAGCCAAGAAGCGGACAGGGTCTACGAGCAGTACTTC.